This T cell receptor (beta chain) was recorded in a study of blood T cell repertoires in COVID-19 (dated by TCRdb to the early 2020s). Looking at the study overall: Collaborator samples came from the United States, Italy and Spain and covered acute and convalescent phases of COVID-19. The dataset comprised deeply sampled blood TCRbeta repertoires from subjects exposed to, actively infected with, or recovered from COVID-19. Where available, HLA class I and class II types were taken from metadata supplied by the sample provider and were not determined by assay-based typing. The repertoires were made available in a free public database intended to serve as a resource for research on the immune response to SARS-CoV-2. Samples came from the ongoing ImmuneRACE study (first 160 participants) plus 1,254 subjects from 6 global collaborators. Sample metadata almost always included a de-identified subject ID, COVID-19 status, age in years and sex. The prospective study material was composed of cDNA or gDNA derived from T cells, B-cell-depleted T cells, or PBMCs.

CDR1 is given as GTSNPN and CDR2 as SVGIG, both from the germline V gene (reference sequence). Trimming takes 5 bases off V and 3 bases off J; junction bases not matched to a gene: 3. The cysteine opens and the phenylalanine closes a CDR3 of 12 amino acids. Kept here is only the CDR3 DNA, which spans 36 bases and is read in frame from base 1. In Seattle, one collaborating source enrolled patients while the infection was active and tracked those patients longitudinally over the course of disease. Each collaborating institution followed its own protocols to collect whole blood in K2EDTA tubes. Collaborator samples were shipped for TCRbeta analysis as frozen whole blood, isolated PBMCs, or DNA extracted from either sample type. Results and caveats for the whole study, not just this receptor: The amount of clinical and demographic metadata varied by source and participant and was provided uncurated.

Of note for this clone: No cognate antigen has been identified for it. Base qualities are not at hand, and no much larger clone is one base apart.

The immunoSEQ Assay, a bias-controlled multiplex PCR, was used to amplify TCRbeta CDR3 regions from genomic DNA. Concerning the study's data processing: Within the assay, amplification of reference gene primers was used to estimate how many nucleated cells each sample contained. To quantify the absolute abundance of each unique TCRbeta CDR3 rearrangement, sequence reads were collapsed and filtered. For each sample, productive Simpson clonality was calculated as the square root of Simpson's diversity index over productive rearrangements. As stored in TCRdb, this immuneACCESS dataset retains in-frame rearrangements with V and J assigned. A fraction of the clones does not appear; measured against another copy, unresolved V genes explain less than half of the discrepancy, and the remainder lacks a known reason. That table gives V, J and clone size, and the DNA gave D and trimming. In this sample the table shows 250,000 to 350,000 clones, about four fifths of which occur a single time. The ten largest clonotypes hold more than 1.1% of the sample.

This clonotype was sampled from a human donor with COVID-19, enrolled during active disease. The donor label of this sample is uncertain. The sequence links TRBV30 to TRBJ2-5; 7 middle bases align to TRBD2. The sample comprised peripheral blood. The nucleotides read TGTGCCTGGGGGGGGAGGGAAGAGACCCAGTACTTC. Translated, it reads CAWGGREETQYF.